One sample yielded the 24 T cell receptor beta chains listed below, sequenced in a study of shared clonotypes between healthy human individuals. Clones were read by immunoSEQ multiplex PCR, and TCRdb kept only the in-frame ones, dropping some. The sample holds some 2.4 million clones; more than 85% are singletons and the top ten take approximately 0.36%. The specimen sequenced was naive CD4+ T cells from PBMCs. Noted subset: CD45RA+ positively selected. All receptors come from a man between 18 and 29 years old in good health. Some clones in this sample may be carry-over from other donors' samples.

V gene TRBV30 combines with J gene TRBJ2-3; D remains unclear. Germline V gene sequence: CDR1 GTSNPN, CDR2 SVGIG (reference sequence). The CDR3 covers 12 residues. V gave up 0 bases and J gave up 14 bases, with 15 bases separating them. The CDR3 DNA follows: TGTGCCTGGAGTGTGACCGGCTCTATAGTGTATTTT. The encoded protein is CAWSVTGSIVYF.

The chain combines TRBV4-1 with TRBJ1-3; D gene ambiguous. The CDR3 has 14 residues. Germline loops: CDR1 MGHRA, CDR2 YSYEKL. V lost 4 bases, J lost 1 base, and 8 bases lay in between. CDR3 DNA: TGCGCCAGCAGCCCTCGGATTTCTGGAAACACCATATATTTT. Amino acids: CASSPRISGNTIYF.

Written as DNA, the CDR3 is TGCAGCGCCCAGAACGGACAGGGGGCCCGTAGGACTGAAGCTTTCTTT. It encodes CSAQNGQGARRTEAFF. The chain joins TRBV29-1 to TRBJ1-1; 11 bases line up with TRBD1. Trimming removed 7 bases from V and 5 bases from J; junction bases left unmatched: 15. Germline V gives CDR1 SQVTM, CDR2 ANQGSEA. The CDR3 has 16 amino acids.

The chain carries TRBV11-3 and TRBJ2-2; D remains ambiguous. The CDR3 is made up of 16 amino acids. V was trimmed by 5 bases and J by 4 bases, leaving 17 bases between them. Germline V gives CDR1 SGHNT, CDR2 YENEEA. This CDR3 reads CASSPRWQARTGELFF. The CDR3, as DNA: TGTGCCAGCAGCCCCCGCTGGCAGGCCCGCACCGGGGAGCTGTTTTTT.

The gene calls are TRBV7-3 and TRBJ1-6, with D possibly being TRBD1 (6 bases). V lost 3 bases to trimming and J lost 6 bases, with 9 bases between them. The CDR3 has 14 residues. Germline V gene lookup returns CDR1 SGHTA and CDR2 FQGTGA. This chain's CDR3 is CASSFGTSNSPLHF. The DNA of the CDR3 is TGTGCCAGCAGCTTCGGGACATCTAATTCACCCCTCCACTTT.

The rearrangement links TRBV6-1 to TRBJ1-5; possible D gene TRBD1, 5 bases. Germline CDR1 is MNHNS and CDR2 is SASEGT. The CDR3 runs to 14 residues. V lost 6 bases, J lost 8 bases, and 17 bases lay in between. This CDR3 is CASRARGSEEPQHF. CDR3 bases: TGTGCCAGCAGGGCCCGGGGCTCGGAGGAGCCCCAGCATTTT.

V and J are TRBV19 and TRBJ1-5; D not resolved. CDR1 is LNHDA, CDR2 SQIVND, per germline (reference sequence). This CDR3 is built from 12 residues. V was cut by 6 bases and J by 6 bases, with 9 bases left in between. This CDR3 reads CASRFLGQPQHF. The CDR3 nucleotides read TGTGCCAGTAGGTTTTTGGGTCAGCCCCAGCATTTT.

This clone has just one count. J is TRBJ2-5 and V is TRBV6-5; 8 bases map to TRBD1. J lost 1 base, V lost 5 bases, and 3 bases had no gene match. CDR3 size: 14 residues. CDR1 and CDR2 (germline): MNHEY, SVGAGI. The CDR3 spells CASSRQGSQETQYF. For the CDR3, the DNA is TGTGCCAGCAGTCGACAGGGGTCCCAAGAGACCCAGTACTTC.

V is TRBV5-1 and J is TRBJ2-1, with D perhaps assigned TRBD1 or TRBD2 (6 bases each). This CDR3 comprises 14 residues. The germline V and J ends were trimmed by 1 base and 8 bases, with 13 bases remaining between them. The germline gives CDR1 SGHRS, CDR2 YFSETQ. CDR3 sequence reads: CASSLLPGEDEQFF. The CDR3 DNA reads as TGCGCCAGCAGCTTGCTACCAGGGGAGGATGAGCAGTTCTTC.

This clone was recorded only once. J is TRBJ1-2 and V is TRBV5-1, with 9 bases identical to TRBD1. V shed 2 bases, J shed 4 bases, and the junction held 6 bases outside the gene matches. The CDR3 extends over 15 amino acids. The germline gives CDR1 SGHRS, CDR2 YFSETQ. The CDR3 DNA sequence: TGCGCCAGCAGCTTCAACCCGGGACAGGGCTATGGCTACACCTTC. Protein product: CASSFNPGQGYGYTF.

The J gene is TRBJ2-5, the V gene TRBV19, with a tentative D call TRBD1 (6 bases). Trimming cost V 4 bases and J 4 bases, with 16 bases left between them. This CDR3 has 15 residues. Germline V gives CDR1 LNHDA, CDR2 SQIVND (reference sequence). CDR3: CASSNPDRRRETQYF. CDR3 nucleotides: TGTGCCAGTAGTAACCCCGACAGGAGGCGAGAGACCCAGTACTTC.

For the CDR3, the DNA is TGTGCCAGCAGCCTGGGGACGGGGAAAGATGAAAAACTGTTTTTT. Residues: CASSLGTGKDEKLFF. The J gene is TRBJ1-4, the V gene TRBV7-9; maybe TRBD1 (5 bases). Trimming cost V 5 bases and J 6 bases, with 16 bases left between them. The germline gives CDR1 SEHNR, CDR2 FQNEAQ (reference sequence). This CDR3 contains 15 residues.

The chain joins TRBV6-1 to TRBJ2-7; 7 bases map to TRBD2. CDR3 length: 15 residues. The V and J ends lost 6 bases and 0 bases, in that order; junction bases with no gene match: 8. Germline assignment: CDR1 MNHNS and CDR2 SASEGT. CDR3: CASSQWASGSYEQYF. DNA for the CDR3: TGTGCCAGCAGCCAGTGGGCTAGCGGCTCCTACGAGCAGTACTTC.

V is TRBV11-2 and J is TRBJ2-1, with D maybe TRBD1 (5 bases). Germline CDR1 SGHAT, CDR2 FQNNGV. V lost 4 bases and J lost 3, with 19 bases in between. The CDR3 has 17 amino acids. In DNA form, the CDR3 reads TGTGCCAGCAGCTCCCTCGTCAGTAGGGGTTTCTACAATGAGCAGTTCTTC. Protein product: CASSSLVSRGFYNEQFF.

For this clone: This sample also contains other DNA sequences that code for the same CDR3. The chain combines TRBV30 with TRBJ1-5; no clear D. The ends were cut back, 3 bases at V and 0 bases at J, with 6 bases in the middle. Germline V gene lookup returns CDR1 GTSNPN and CDR2 SVGIG (reference sequence). The CDR3 length is 13 residues. CDR3 nucleotides: TGTGCCTGGAGCTCAGATAGCAATCAGCCCCAGCATTTT. This encodes CAWSSDSNQPQHF.

The CDR3 is CASSQWGSGTNTQYF. DNA for the CDR3: TGTGCCAGCAGCCAGTGGGGCAGCGGGACCAATACGCAGTATTTT. The rearrangement links TRBV28 to TRBJ2-3; TRBD2 matches 7 bases. The CDR3 is 15 amino acids. Germline trimming cut 6 bases from V and 7 bases from J; bases unmatched to any gene: 13. CDR1 and CDR2 (germline): MDHEN, SYDVKM.

Regarding this clone: Other DNA variants within this sample encode the same CDR3. The chain links TRBV27 to TRBJ2-7; D is ambiguous. From germline, CDR1 is MNHEY and CDR2 SMNVEV (reference sequence). Trimming removed 6 bases at V and 7 bases at J, with 10 bases between. This CDR3 has 11 amino acids. The DNA of the CDR3 is TGTGCCAGCAGGGCCGGATATGAGCAGTACTTC. Amino acid sequence: CASRAGYEQYF.

The V and J genes are TRBV27 and TRBJ2-7; 8 bases line up with TRBD2. Losses at the gene ends were 5 bases for V and 13 bases for J; bases not matched to a gene: 13. CDR1 MNHEY and CDR2 SMNVEV come from the germline V gene (reference sequence). The CDR3 runs 13 residues. CDR3 nucleotides: TGTGCCAGCAGTCCCAATAGCGGGGAGGAAATCTACTTC. Its protein is CASSPNSGEEIYF.

The chain recombines TRBV18 with TRBJ1-3, with 7 bases aligning to TRBD1. Germline CDR1 KGHSH, CDR2 LQKENI. The V and J ends lost 4 bases and 0 bases, in that order; junction bases with no gene match: 9. The CDR3 runs 17 residues. CDR3 sequence (DNA): TGTGCCAGCTCACTCGTCAACAGGGGAAGCTCTGGAAACACCATATATTTT. Its protein is CASSLVNRGSSGNTIYF.

The sample holds a few counts of this clone. The chain couples TRBV27 to TRBJ1-1; D gene uncertain. CDR1 and CDR2 from the germline V gene are MNHEY and SMNVEV (reference sequence). The CDR3 runs 13 residues. V gave up 0 bases and J gave up 9 bases, with 11 bases separating them. The CDR3 sequence is CASSLSVGFQAFF. The DNA of the CDR3 is TGTGCCAGCAGTTTATCGGTTGGATTTCAAGCTTTCTTT.

The chain couples TRBV28 to TRBJ1-1; D is perhaps TRBD1 (5 bases). Trimming cost V 2 bases and J 6 bases, with 13 bases left between them. This CDR3 contains 14 residues. Germline CDR1 is MDHEN and CDR2 is SYDVKM. The CDR3 is CASSLAGKGSEAFF. The CDR3 coding sequence is TGTGCCAGCAGTTTAGCGGGGAAGGGGTCTGAAGCTTTCTTT.

V is TRBV4-1 and J is TRBJ1-3; unclear D gene. CDR3 size: 18 residues. Germline V gene lookup returns CDR1 MGHRA and CDR2 YSYEKL. V was trimmed by 0 bases and J by 4 bases, leaving 19 bases between them. CDR3: CASSQETLSLVAGNTIYF. Written as DNA, the CDR3 is TGCGCCAGCAGCCAAGAAACGCTCTCCTTAGTAGCGGGAAACACCATATATTTT.

The chain links TRBV28 to TRBJ2-3; possibly TRBD2 for D (5 bases). V dropped 4 bases and J dropped 1 base, with 24 bases sitting between them. CDR1 is MDHEN and CDR2 is SYDVKM in the germline V gene. The length of the CDR3 is 19 residues. In nucleotides, the CDR3 is TGTGCCAGCAGTTCGCCCCGGGCGGGCTTAGTGTGGGGCACAGATACGCAGTATTTT. Protein: CASSSPRAGLVWGTDTQYF.

The gene calls are TRBV6-6 and TRBJ2-1; 9 bases are a match to TRBD2. The V gene end was trimmed by 2 bases and the J gene end by 8 bases; junction bases not matched to a gene: 10. Germline V CDR1 and CDR2: MNHNY, SVGAGI (reference sequence). The CDR3 length is 16 residues. This chain's CDR3 is CASSYGLREGLDEQFF. DNA for the CDR3: TGTGCCAGCAGTTACGGATTGCGGGAGGGCCTGGATGAGCAGTTCTTC.